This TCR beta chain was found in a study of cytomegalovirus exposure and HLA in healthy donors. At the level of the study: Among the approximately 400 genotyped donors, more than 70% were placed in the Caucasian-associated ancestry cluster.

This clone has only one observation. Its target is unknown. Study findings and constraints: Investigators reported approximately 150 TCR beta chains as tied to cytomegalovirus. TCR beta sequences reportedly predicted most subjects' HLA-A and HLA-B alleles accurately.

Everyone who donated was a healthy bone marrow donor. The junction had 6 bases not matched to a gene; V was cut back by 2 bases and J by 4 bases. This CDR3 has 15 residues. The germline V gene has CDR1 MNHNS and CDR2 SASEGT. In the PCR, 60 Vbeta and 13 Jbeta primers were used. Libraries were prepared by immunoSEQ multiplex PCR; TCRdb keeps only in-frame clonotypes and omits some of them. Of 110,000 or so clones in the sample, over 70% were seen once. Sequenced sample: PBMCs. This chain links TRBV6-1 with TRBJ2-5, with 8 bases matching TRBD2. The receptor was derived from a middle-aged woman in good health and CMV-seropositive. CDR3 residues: CASSENGRAGETQYF. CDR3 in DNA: TGTGCCAGCAGTGAAAACGGGAGGGCAGGAGAGACCCAGTACTTC.